This T cell receptor (beta chain) was found in a study of T cell changes during pregnancy in multiple sclerosis (dated by TCRdb to between 2017 and 2020). As for the study more broadly: The study examined how the T cell repertoire changed over the course of pregnancy in women with multiple sclerosis.

Libraries came from the immunoSEQ multiplex PCR assay. The immuneACCESS repertoire file appears here via TCRdb, limited to in-frame rearrangements. These files lack a portion of the clones; in checked studies, under half of the deficit traces to unresolved V genes, and the cause of the others is not known. In this sample the table shows tens of thousands of clones, roughly 93% of which occur a single time. The ten largest clones take up roughly 7% of the sample. As to this clone: No cognate antigen has been identified for it. There are no base qualities to consult, and no much larger clone falls within one base.

V and J are truncated by 6 bases and 8 bases respectively, leaving an intervening sequence of 13 bases. CDR1 LNHDA and CDR2 SQIVND are derived from the germline V gene (reference sequence). Taken from cysteine to phenylalanine, the CDR3 has 12 residues. Kept here is only the CDR3 DNA, which spans 36 bases and is read in frame from base 1. This sequence was found in a female donor with multiple sclerosis, enrolled in a pregnancy study. Source: CD8+ T cells from peripheral blood mononuclear cells, taken in the third trimester of pregnancy. Recombination joined TRBV19 with TRBJ1-1; the D gene is perhaps TRBD1, on 5 matching bases. The DNA sequence reads TGTGCCAGTAGAAGGGGTTTTTCAGAAGCTTTCTTT. Translated, this is CASRRGFSEAFF.